The rows below give T cell receptor beta chains drawn from one sample of a study of metastatic and nonmetastatic thyroid tumors. MiXCR re-clonotyped the PCR reads for TCRdb. This sample carries 40,000 or so clones, roughly 17% of them seen once, and the ten largest clones take approximately 9.8%. Material: tumor tissue. The receptors were gathered from a female donor with papillary thyroid cancer or a benign thyroid nodule (not recorded which). Some clones in this sample may be carry-over from other donors' samples. Each CDR3 is given with its conserved first and last residue. Each record gives: J gene, V gene, D gene, clone size, CDR3 DNA, CDR3 protein. A D gene is named only where the DNA matches it firmly. The size field is filled for only some rows; it gives once, few, many or a size class.

>TRBJ1-3|TRBV5-1|NA|many
TGCGCCAGCAGCTTGGACGGGAGCTCTGGAAACACCATATATTTT
CASSLDGSSGNTIYF
>TRBJ1-2|TRBV7-9|NA|few
TGTGCCAGCAGCTACTGGTATGGCTACACCTTC
CASSYWYGYTF
>TRBJ2-1|TRBV3-1|NA|many
TGTGCCAGCAGCCAAGATCTCTACAATGAGCAGTTCTTC
CASSQDLYNEQFF
>TRBJ1-1|TRBV27|NA|NA
TGTGCCAGCAGTTTCTCCGGGGGTAGGTTAAGGAAGGTAGGGGACACTGAAGCTTTCTTT
CASSFSGGRLRKVGDTEAFF
>TRBJ1-5|TRBV6-2/TRBV6-3|NA|many
TGTGCCAGCAGTTACTTTGGAGGGGCCCAGCATTTT
CASSYFGGAQHF
>TRBJ1-6|TRBV20-1|NA|many
TGCAGTGCTAGACAGTTTTCGAATTCACCCCTCCACTTT
CSARQFSNSPLHF
>TRBJ2-1|TRBV5-1|NA|once
TGCGCCAGCAGGCCAGACCTCATATCCTACAATGAGCAGTTCTTC
CASRPDLISYNEQFF
>TRBJ2-7|TRBV7-9|NA|many
TGTGCCAGCAGCCGCGGACAGAGCTCCTACGAGCAGTACTTC
CASSRGQSSYEQYF
>TRBJ1-6|TRBV20-1|TRBD1|many
TGCAGTGCTATGGACAGGGGGCATGTAGGTTCACCCCTCCACTTT
CSAMDRGHVGSPLHF
>TRBJ2-1|TRBV20-1|NA|many
TGCAGTGCTAGAGATGCTAGCGCGAACAATGAGCAGTTCTTC
CSARDASANNEQFF
>TRBJ1-2|TRBV27|NA|many
NA
CASSSSGAWGYTF
>TRBJ1-2|TRBV20-1|NA|many
TGCAGTGCTAGAGATATCCTAGCTGGCTATGGCTACACCTTC
CSARDILAGYGYTF
>TRBJ1-1|TRBV5-1|NA|many
TGCGCCAGCAGTCCAGGGGTTCCCGGGACTGAAGCTTTCTTT
CASSPGVPGTEAFF
>TRBJ2-7|TRBV7-2|NA|NA
TGTGTCATCAGCTATAATAAACTGGGCGAGCATTACTTC
CVISYNKLGEHYF
>TRBJ2-1|TRBV24-1|TRBD2|many
TGTGCCACCAGTGATCGACCCTTGAGGGGCGGGAGGGCCTACAATGAGCAGTTCTTC
CATSDRPLRGGRAYNEQFF
>TRBJ2-1|TRBV24-1|TRBD2|many
TGTGCCACCAGTGATCGGTCCAGCGGGAGCGGTAATGAGCAGTTCTTC
CATSDRSSGSGNEQFF
>TRBJ2-7|TRBV9|NA|NA
TGTGCCAGCATCGTAGGGGGTGGGACACCTTACGAGCAGTACTTC
CASIVGGGTPYEQYF
>TRBJ2-2|TRBV10-1|TRBD2|many
TGCGCCAGCAAGGGACTAGCGGGAGGCCCCGACACCGGGGAGCTGTTTTTT
CASKGLAGGPDTGELFF
>TRBJ1-5|TRBV7-8|NA|many
TGTGCCAGCAGCTTAGGGGGGTTGAATGGCAATCAGCCCCAGCATTTT
CASSLGGLNGNQPQHF
>TRBJ2-7|TRBV7-2|TRBD2|many
TGTGCCAGCAGCTTGCGGGAGGGCAGGTACGAGCAGTACTTC
CASSLREGRYEQYF
>TRBJ1-1|TRBV6-1|NA|many
TGTGCCAGTAATAAGAACAGGGAAAACACTGAAGCTTTCTTT
CASNKNRENTEAFF
>TRBJ1-4|TRBV9|NA|few
TGTGCCAGCAGCGCTTCGCCCCTCATGGACAGCAATAATGAAAAACTGTTTTTT
CASSASPLMDSNNEKLFF
>TRBJ2-7|TRBV7-9|NA|medium-sized
TGTGCCAGCAGCTCTGCAAGACGGGAGAACTACGAGCAGTACTTC
CASSSARRENYEQYF
>TRBJ2-7|TRBV7-2|NA|many
TGTGCCAGCAGCTTAGTAACAGTCTCCGACGAGCAGTACTTC
CASSLVTVSDEQYF
>TRBJ2-7|TRBV2|TRBD2|many
TGTGCCAGCAAGCCGGGACTAGCGGCTACCTACGAGCAGTACTTC
CASKPGLAATYEQYF
>TRBJ1-1|TRBV6-1|NA|many
TGTGCCAGCAGTACTGGACCGAACACTGAAGCTTTCTTT
CASSTGPNTEAFF
>TRBJ2-5|TRBV2|NA|many
TGTGCCAGCAGTGAATTGACGGTGACGGAGACCCAGTACTTC
CASSELTVTETQYF
>TRBJ1-1|TRBV28|TRBD1|many
TGTGCCACCTCGGATCAGGGGGGCGGGGACACTGAAGCTTTCTTT
CATSDQGGGDTEAFF
>TRBJ2-3|TRBV9|TRBD2|NA
TGTGCCAGCAGCGCTAGCGGCAGAGTGGGAGGAGATACGCAGTATTTT
CASSASGRVGGDTQYF
>TRBJ1-1|TRBV7-9|TRBD1|many
TGTGCCAGCAGCCCACAGGGACAGGGGAACACTGAAGCTTTCTTT
CASSPQGQGNTEAFF
>TRBJ1-1|TRBV7-8|TRBD1|NA
TGCGCCAGCAGCTTAGCGTCCCGGGACAGGGGGCTTAGGACTGAAGCTTTCTTT
CASSLASRDRGLRTEAFF
>TRBJ1-6|TRBV6-1|TRBD1|many
TGTGCCAGCAGCTCGACAGGGACAAATTCACCCCTCCACTTT
CASSSTGTNSPLHF
>TRBJ1-1|TRBV7-2|NA|many
TGTGCCAGCAGCTTAGAAATATACACTGAAGCTTTCTTT
CASSLEIYTEAFF
>TRBJ2-7|TRBV11-2|TRBD2|many
TGTGCCAGCAGACAAAACACCCGGGGACTAGTTGGCGAGCAGTACTTC
CASRQNTRGLVGEQYF
>TRBJ1-1|TRBV12-3/TRBV12-4|NA|many
TGTGCCAGCAGCCCCGGGCCACCAACTGAAGCTTTCTTT
CASSPGPPTEAFF
>TRBJ2-2|TRBV7-3|NA|NA
TGTGCCAGCAGCTTAGGCCAGGGTGGGACCGGGGAGCTGTTTTTT
CASSLGQGGTGELFF
>TRBJ1-2|TRBV20-1|NA|medium-sized
TGCAGTGCTAGAGATCGGGGCAGGCCGGCGGTCTATGGCTACACCTTC
CSARDRGRPAVYGYTF
>TRBJ2-1|TRBV29-1|TRBD2|many
TGCAGCGTTGAAACGGGAGGGCGTGGGGGAGAGCAGTTCTTC
CSVETGGRGGEQFF
>TRBJ2-1|TRBV20-1|TRBD2|NA
TGCAGTTCTATAGACGGGCTTCCCGGGAGGAGAAACAATGAGCAGTTCTTC
CSSIDGLPGRRNNEQFF
>TRBJ2-7|TRBV2|NA|many
TGTGCCAGCAGTGCCTCTTTAGACCGAAAATTTGGGGAGCAGTACTTC
CASSASLDRKFGEQYF